One and the same sample provided the 28 T cell receptor beta chains below, sequenced in a study of regulatory T cells in long-lasting Graves disease. Described time point: newly diagnosed GD, antithyroid drugs for less than 3 months. PBMC-derived RNA was used for the TCR library. CDR3-region Arm-PCR and iRepertoire HTBI primers produced the TCR beta libraries. Each CDR3 protein is one row after TCRdb ran MiXCR on the multiplex PCR reads. This sample has over 500,000 distinct CDR3 sequences, with 15% to 20% found just once. The data were also submitted as part of a second study, on T cells in Graves' hyperthyroidism and ophthalmopathy.

The sample here was peripheral blood mononuclear cells (PBMCs), taken at new diagnosis, from a patient treated with antithyroid drugs. Receptor source: a woman aged 25 to 39 with Graves disease.

This chain uses TRBV15 with TRBJ2-3, with TRBD2 matching over 11 bases. Looked up from germline, CDR1 is LNHNV and CDR2 is YYDKDF (reference sequence). The J segment lost 2 bases and the V segment lost 8 bases, leaving 3 bases of the junction unmatched. There are 14 residues in the CDR3. The CDR3 DNA is TGTGCCACCTCGACTAGCGGGAACACAGATACGCAGTATTTT. It is translated as CATSTSGNTDTQYF.

The rearrangement uses TRBV4-1 and TRBJ2-3; D unresolved. V lost 1 base, J lost 4 bases, and 6 bases lay in between. Germline assignment: CDR1 MGHRA and CDR2 YSYEKL. CDR3 length: 13 amino acids. This CDR3 reads CASSQAYADTQYF. The CDR3, as DNA: TGCGCCAGCAGCCAAGCTTACGCAGATACGCAGTATTTT.

The sample holds a few counts of this clonotype. The rearrangement links TRBV30 to TRBJ2-3; D is unclear. The CDR3 runs 15 residues. CDR1 GTSNPN and CDR2 SVGIG come from the germline V gene (reference sequence). Trimming pared 2 bases from V and 1 base from J, leaving 13 bases between. CDR3 amino acids: CAWSRAASRTDTQYF. The CDR3 nucleotides read TGTGCCTGGAGTCGGGCGGCATCTCGCACAGATACGCAGTATTTT.

Ten or more counts support this clonotype. As DNA, the CDR3 is TGTGCCAGCAGTTTTGTTTCCAATGAGCAGTTCTTC. Its protein product is CASSFVSNEQFF. The genes are TRBV12-3 or TRBV12-4 and TRBJ2-1; the D is unclear. Trimming removed 3 bases from V and 6 bases from J, with 6 bases in between. This CDR3 has 12 residues.

This clonotype was found many times. V and J are TRBV27 and TRBJ1-1; D is unclear. The CDR3 is 15 amino acids. Germline V gene lookup returns CDR1 MNHEY and CDR2 SMNVEV (reference sequence). Trimming pared 6 bases from V and 1 base from J, leaving 15 bases between. This chain's CDR3 is CASSPVGRKNTEAFF. CDR3 nucleotides: TGTGCCAGCAGCCCCGTTGGCAGGAAGAACACTGAAGCTTTCTTT.

The chain joins TRBV9 to TRBJ2-2; D possibly corresponds to TRBD2 (5 bases). CDR1 SGDLS and CDR2 YYNGEE come from the germline V gene. The CDR3 has 15 amino acids. Trimming shortened V by 2 bases and J by 0 bases, and 8 bases separated the two germline ends. The CDR3 protein is CASSVGEANTGELFF. Here the CDR3 DNA reads TGTGCCAGCAGCGTGGGAGAAGCGAACACCGGGGAGCTGTTTTTT.

A note on this clonotype: One base away lies a much larger clone, so this may be a sequencing read error. V and J are TRBV27 and TRBJ1-6; TRBD1 might be the D (6 bases). Germline CDR1 and CDR2: MNHEY and SMNVEV (reference sequence). The CDR3 has 15 amino acids. The CDR3 DNA reads TGTGCCGGCAGTTTTGCCGGGACACGGGGTTCACCCCTCCACTTT. Translation: CAGSFAGTRGSPLHF.

This clonotype was recorded a few times. This chain uses TRBV10-3 with TRBJ2-3; TRBD2 matches at 11 bases. Germline CDR1 is ENHRY and CDR2 is SYGVKD. This CDR3 is 13 amino acids long. V lost 7 bases and J lost 5; bases outside the gene matches: 2. As DNA, the CDR3 is TGTGCCATCAATGGACTAGCGGGAGATACGCAGTATTTT. Protein: CAINGLAGDTQYF.

This clonotype was recorded many times. The V and J genes are TRBV2 and TRBJ2-7, with D possibly matching TRBD2 (5 bases). V was trimmed by 8 bases and J by 4 bases, leaving 12 bases between them. Germline loops: CDR1 SNHLY, CDR2 FYNNEI. This CDR3 is built from 12 residues. This chain's CDR3 is CASLEAIYEQYF. CDR3 DNA: TGTGCCAGCCTGGAGGCGATATACGAGCAGTACTTC. Filled out from reference TRBV2 and TRBJ2-7, the complete variable domain reads EPEVTQTPSHQVTQMGQEVILRCVPISNHLYFYWYRQILGQKVEFLVSFYNNEISEKSEIFDDQFSVERPDGSNFTLKIRSTKLEDSAMYFCASLEAIYEQYFGPGTRLTVT.

This clonotype was counted many times. V is TRBV29-1 and J is TRBJ2-3; D is undetermined. Deletions cut 4 bases from V and 2 bases from J, with 7 bases between. The CDR3 is 12 residues long. Looked up from germline, CDR1 is SQVTM and CDR2 is ANQGSEA. The DNA for the CDR3 is TGCAGCGTTGGGCAGTTCACAGATACGCAGTATTTT. It yields the protein CSVGQFTDTQYF.

The sample holds many counts of this clonotype. The rearrangement links TRBV28 to TRBJ1-1; 7 positions match TRBD1. Trimming took 6 bases from V and 1 from J; bases not matched to a gene: 8. The CDR3 covers 15 residues. Germline CDR1 MDHEN, CDR2 SYDVKM. The DNA for the CDR3 is TGTGCCAGCAGCCCCAGGGGGAAGTCGAACACTGAAGCTTTCTTT. Protein sequence: CASSPRGKSNTEAFF.

In its sample, this clonotype was seen a few times. CDR3 nucleotide sequence: TGTGCCAGCAGCTCTCTGGCCCCAGCGGCGCTGAAAGAGACCCAGTACTTC. Residues: CASSSLAPAALKETQYF. This chain uses TRBV11-2 with TRBJ2-5; D is perhaps TRBD2 (5 bases). Trimming shortened V by 4 bases and J by 3 bases, and 21 bases separated the two germline ends. The CDR3 covers 17 residues. CDR1 and CDR2 from the germline V gene are SGHAT and FQNNGV.

This chain joins TRBV7-9 and TRBJ2-7; TRBD2 matches 13 bases. The germline CDR1 and CDR2 sequences are SEHNR and FQNEAQ (reference sequence). CDR3 length equals 14 residues. Trimming cost V 8 bases and J 1 base; bases outside gene matches: 2. The DNA of the CDR3 is TGTGCCAGCTGGACTAGCGGGAGTTCCTACGAGCAGTACTTC. Residues: CASWTSGSSYEQYF. The full variable domain, its missing parts supplied by reference TRBV7-9 and TRBJ2-7, is DTGVSQNPRHKITKRGQNVTFRCDPISEHNRLYWYRQTLGQGPEFLTYFQNEAQLEKSRLLSDRFSAERPKGSFSTLEIQRTEQGDSAMYLCASWTSGSSYEQYFGPGTRLTVT.

The rearrangement joins TRBV4-1 to TRBJ1-6; unclear D gene. V dropped 6 bases and J dropped 10 bases, with 13 bases sitting between them. The CDR3 is made up of 13 amino acids. Germline CDR1 and CDR2: MGHRA and YSYEKL. CDR3 DNA: TGCGCCAGCAGGGATGATCCCGCGTCACCCCTCCACTTT. This codes for CASRDDPASPLHF.

The J gene is TRBJ1-1, the V gene TRBV5-1; D ambiguous. The CDR3 sequence is 14 residues long. Trimming pared 5 bases from V and 7 bases from J, leaving 18 bases between. Germline V gene sequence: CDR1 SGHRS, CDR2 YFSETQ. The CDR3 sequence: CASRKMTGPLEAFF. CDR3 coding DNA: TGCGCCAGCAGAAAGATGACCGGGCCGCTTGAAGCTTTCTTT.

The CDR3 DNA reads as TGCAGTGCCCAGGGCGGTCACAATCAGCCCCAGCATTTT. Encoded protein: CSAQGGHNQPQHF. The rearrangement uses TRBV20-1 and TRBJ1-5; D is possibly TRBD1 (5 bases). The V end lost 6 bases, the J end lost 3 bases, and 12 bases lay between the germline ends. Germline V gene data show CDR1 as DFQATT and CDR2 as SNEGSKA (reference sequence). This CDR3 comprises 13 residues.

This clonotype showed up many times. The V call is TRBV7-9, the J call TRBJ1-4; D gene unclear. Trimming stripped 0 bases from V and 11 bases from J, with 10 bases between. The CDR3 covers 13 residues. The germline CDR1 and CDR2 sequences are SEHNR and FQNEAQ (reference sequence). CDR3 amino acids: CASSLAEAPKLFF. CDR3 bases: TGTGCCAGCAGCTTAGCCGAGGCCCCCAAACTGTTTTTT.

The table lists this clonotype with a few counts. This chain joins TRBV3-1 and TRBJ2-6, with D possibly matching TRBD1 (7 bases). The length of the CDR3 is 19 residues. Trimming shortened V by 6 bases and J by 0 bases, and 21 bases separated the two germline ends. Per the germline V gene, CDR1 is LGHDT and CDR2 is YNNKEL (reference sequence). The CDR3 here is CASRRGGQVPDSGANVLTF. CDR3 sequence (DNA): TGTGCCAGCAGGCGGGGAGGACAGGTCCCCGACTCTGGGGCCAACGTCCTGACTTTC.

This clonotype was detected ten times or more. V is TRBV12-3 or TRBV12-4 and J is TRBJ1-5; perhaps TRBD1 as D (6 bases). V lost 3 bases and J lost 0, with 15 bases in between. The CDR3 has 17 amino acids. CDR3 residues: CASSLGGPFYSNQPQHF. In DNA form, the CDR3 reads TGTGCCAGCAGTTTGGGGGGCCCCTTTTATAGCAATCAGCCCCAGCATTTT.

This clonotype has at least ten counts. The genes are TRBV10-3 and TRBJ1-1; D is undetermined. Germline lookup yields CDR1 ENHRY and CDR2 SYGVKD. The V end lost 3 bases, the J end lost 4 bases, and 6 bases lay between the germline ends. The CDR3 loop spans 12 amino acids. The CDR3 here is CAISESSTEAFF. In DNA, the CDR3 is TGTGCCATCAGTGAAAGTTCCACTGAAGCTTTCTTT.

A few counts support this clonotype. The CDR3 DNA reads TGTGCCACCAGTGACCGGACAGGGGGGAATGAGCAGTTCTTC. It translates to CATSDRTGGNEQFF. The chain uses TRBV24-1 and TRBJ2-1; 10 bases map to TRBD1. Germline V gene lookup returns CDR1 KGHDR and CDR2 SFDVKD. The CDR3 totals 14 residues. The V segment lost 4 bases and the J segment 7 bases; nucleotides outside the gene matches: 3.

About this clonotype itself: This may be a read error: a much more frequent sequence differs by one nucleotide. The gene calls are TRBV28 and TRBJ2-5; 9 positions match TRBD2. The CDR3 totals 14 residues. Losses at the gene ends were 7 bases for V and 11 bases for J; bases not matched to a gene: 14. CDR1 is MDHEN, CDR2 SYDVKM, per germline. In DNA, the CDR3 is TGTGCCAGCATCCTAGCGGGACGATACAATGAGCAGTACTTC. Amino acids: CASILAGRYNEQYF. Together with reference TRBV28 and TRBJ2-5, the CDR3 gives the full variable domain: DVKVTQSSRYLVKRTGEKVFLECVQDMDHENMFWYRQDPGLGLRLIYFSYDVKMKEKGDIPEGYSVSREKKERFSLILESASTNQTSMYLCASILAGRYNEQYFGPGTRLLVL.

Worth noting for this clonotype: Since no conserved phenylalanine or tryptophan closes the CDR3, a read error is the likely cause. It is unclear where the CDR3 begins or ends on the DNA, so no DNA is shown, and the CDR3 is as TCRdb lists it. This chain uses TRBV28 with TRBJ1-2; no check of the table's D call, TRBD1, against the DNA was made. The CDR3 is 14 amino acids in total, end residues counted. Germline assignment: CDR1 MDHEN and CDR2 SYDVKM. CDR3: CASSPDRGPNGCTL.

This chain links TRBV5-1 with TRBJ2-3, with D tentatively TRBD1 or TRBD2 (5 bases each). Trimming removed 4 bases from V and 0 bases from J, with 12 bases in between. The germline CDR1 and CDR2 sequences are SGHRS and YFSETQ. The CDR3 has 15 amino acids. The CDR3 coding sequence is TGCGCCAGCAGCCCCGGGACGACTAGCACAGATACGCAGTATTTT. Encoded protein: CASSPGTTSTDTQYF.

Only a few counts were recorded for this clonotype. The rearrangement uses TRBV14 and TRBJ2-1; D tentatively fits TRBD1 or TRBD2 (5 bases each). With 1 base removed from V and 0 bases from J, the gap between germline ends came to 13 bases. CDR1 and CDR2 (germline): SGHDN, FVKESK. There are 17 residues in the CDR3. The CDR3: CASSQVYGASSYNEQFF. DNA of the CDR3: TGTGCCAGCAGCCAAGTCTACGGGGCCAGCTCCTACAATGAGCAGTTCTTC.

There are many counts of this clonotype. J is TRBJ2-1 and V is TRBV2; 11 bases match TRBD2. This CDR3 comprises 14 residues. V lost 2 bases, J lost 9 bases, and 3 bases stayed unmatched. Germline-derived CDR1 and CDR2 are SNHLY and FYNNEI. The CDR3 spells CASSERLAGSEQFF. CDR3 nucleotides: TGTGCCAGCAGTGAACGACTAGCGGGGTCTGAGCAGTTCTTC.

The rearrangement links TRBV5-1 to TRBJ2-2; D perhaps matches TRBD2 (6 bases). The length of the CDR3 is 15 residues. V lost 1 base and J 0 bases, leaving 7 bases between the germline ends. CDR1 and CDR2 from the germline V gene are SGHRS and YFSETQ. The CDR3 bases are TGCGCCAGCAGCTTGTGGGGGGCGAACACCGGGGAGCTGTTTTTT. Protein product: CASSLWGANTGELFF.

This clonotype was recorded at least ten times. The V and J genes are TRBV28 and TRBJ1-1; D gene uncertain. Germline CDR1 is MDHEN and CDR2 is SYDVKM. The V gene lost 1 base and the J gene lost 0 bases, with 9 bases spanning the gap. This CDR3 is built from 15 residues. DNA for the CDR3: TGTGCCAGCAGTTTATTGTCCGGGATGAACACTGAAGCTTTCTTT. Residues: CASSLLSGMNTEAFF.